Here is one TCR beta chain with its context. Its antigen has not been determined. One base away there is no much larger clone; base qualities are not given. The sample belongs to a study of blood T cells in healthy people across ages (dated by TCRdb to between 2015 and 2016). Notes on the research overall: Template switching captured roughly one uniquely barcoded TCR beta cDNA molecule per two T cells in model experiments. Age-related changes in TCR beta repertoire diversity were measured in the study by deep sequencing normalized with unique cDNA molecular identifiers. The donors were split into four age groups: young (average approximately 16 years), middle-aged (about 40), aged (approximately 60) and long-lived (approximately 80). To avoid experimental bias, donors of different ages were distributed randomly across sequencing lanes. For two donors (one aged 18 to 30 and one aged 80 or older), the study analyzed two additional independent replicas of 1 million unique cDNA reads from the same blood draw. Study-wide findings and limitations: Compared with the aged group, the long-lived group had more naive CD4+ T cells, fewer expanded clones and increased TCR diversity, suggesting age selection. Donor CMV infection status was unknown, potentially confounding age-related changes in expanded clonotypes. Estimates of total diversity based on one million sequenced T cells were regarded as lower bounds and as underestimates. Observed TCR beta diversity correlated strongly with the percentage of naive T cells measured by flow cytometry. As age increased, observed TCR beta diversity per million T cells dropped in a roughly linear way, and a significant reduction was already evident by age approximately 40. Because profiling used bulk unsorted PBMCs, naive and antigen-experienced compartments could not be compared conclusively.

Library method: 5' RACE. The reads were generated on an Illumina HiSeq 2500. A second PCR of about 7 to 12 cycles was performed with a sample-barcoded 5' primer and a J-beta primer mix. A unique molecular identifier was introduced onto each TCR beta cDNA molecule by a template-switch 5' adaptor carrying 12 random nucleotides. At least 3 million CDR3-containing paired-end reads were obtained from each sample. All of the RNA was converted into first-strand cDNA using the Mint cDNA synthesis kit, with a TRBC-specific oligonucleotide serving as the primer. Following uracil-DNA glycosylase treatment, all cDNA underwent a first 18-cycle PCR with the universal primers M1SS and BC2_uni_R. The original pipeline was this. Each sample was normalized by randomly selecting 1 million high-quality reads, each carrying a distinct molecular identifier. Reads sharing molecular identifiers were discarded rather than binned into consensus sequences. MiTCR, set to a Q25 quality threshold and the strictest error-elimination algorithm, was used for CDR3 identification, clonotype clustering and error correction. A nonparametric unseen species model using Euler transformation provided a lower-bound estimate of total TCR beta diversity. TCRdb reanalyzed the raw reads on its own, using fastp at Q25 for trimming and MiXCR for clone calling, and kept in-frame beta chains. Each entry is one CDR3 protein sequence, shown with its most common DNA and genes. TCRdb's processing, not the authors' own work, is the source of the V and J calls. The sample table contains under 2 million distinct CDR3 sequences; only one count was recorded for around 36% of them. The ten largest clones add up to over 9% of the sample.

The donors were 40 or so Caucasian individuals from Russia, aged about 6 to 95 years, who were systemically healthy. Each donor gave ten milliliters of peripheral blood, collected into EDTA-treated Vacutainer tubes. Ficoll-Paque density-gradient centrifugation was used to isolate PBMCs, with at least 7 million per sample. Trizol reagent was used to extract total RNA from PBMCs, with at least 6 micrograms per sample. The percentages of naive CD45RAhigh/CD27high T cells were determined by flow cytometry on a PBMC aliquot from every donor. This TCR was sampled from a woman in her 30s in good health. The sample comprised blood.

The CDR3 protein sequence reads: CATQGGTSGYNEQFF. The nucleotide sequence reads TGTGCCACCCAGGGCGGGACTAGCGGCTACAATGAGCAGTTCTTC. The chain was built from TRBV24-1 and TRBJ2-1, with TRBD2 matching 11 junction bases. V loses 9 bases at its end and J loses 3 bases; junction bases beyond the gene matches: 6. Taken from the germline V gene, the CDR1 and CDR2 loops are KGHDR and SFDVKD. Including the terminal cysteine and phenylalanine, the CDR3 comprises 15 residues. Only the CDR3 DNA is retained, 45 bases long and in frame from the first base.